These 13 T cell receptor beta chains originate from one sample sequenced in a study of T cell responses to AZD1222 COVID-19 vaccine. Sequencing used immunoSEQ multiplex PCR; TCRdb keeps in-frame clones, though not all of them. Of about 140,000 clones listed, more than 90% are singletons. Sequenced material: peripheral blood, taken on day 0 of AZD1222 vaccination. These receptors were obtained from an adult in good health.

This sequence joins TRBV27 and TRBJ1-6; D not resolved. The germline CDR1 and CDR2 sequences are MNHEY and SMNVEV (reference sequence). This CDR3 has 16 amino acids. Trimming left V 2 bases short and J 0 bases short, with 8 bases between. The DNA for the CDR3 is TGTGCCAGCAGTTTAAGAGGGAGCTCCTATAATTCACCCCTCCACTTT. The encoded protein is CASSLRGSSYNSPLHF.

This clone was seen a single time. The chain has TRBV11-2 and TRBJ2-1; TRBD1 is a possible D gene (6 bases). Per germline, CDR1 SGHAT and CDR2 FQNNGV. V was clipped by 6 bases and J by 4 bases, with 16 bases between them. CDR3 length: 15 amino acids. CDR3 DNA: TGTGCCAGCAGATCAACACCGGACAGTTACAATGAGCAGTTCTTC. Translating it yields CASRSTPDSYNEQFF.

The chain links TRBV11-2 to TRBJ2-7, with D unclear. Between the trimmed V and J ends, which lost 2 bases and 5 bases, there was a span of 7 bases. This CDR3 has 12 amino acids. Germline V gene data show CDR1 as SGHAT and CDR2 as FQNNGV. The CDR3 region has the DNA TGTGCCAGCAGCTTATATCCAGACGAGCAGTACTTC. It specifies CASSLYPDEQYF.

This sequence joins TRBV11-2 and TRBJ1-1, with 11 nucleotides matching TRBD1. The CDR3 runs to 14 residues. Germline V gives CDR1 SGHAT, CDR2 FQNNGV. The V and J ends lost 5 bases and 7 bases, in that order; junction bases with no gene match: 6. The CDR3 DNA reads TGTGCCAGCAGCCCCCGGACAGGGGGCGGTGAAGCTTTCTTT. This codes for CASSPRTGGGEAFF.

The chain has TRBV5-1 and TRBJ1-2; maybe TRBD1 (6 bases). Trimming took off 4 bases at V and 1 base at J, with 8 bases between the two ends. Germline lookup yields CDR1 SGHRS and CDR2 YFSETQ. This CDR3 spans 13 amino acids. For the CDR3, the DNA is TGCGCCAGCAGCAACAGGGTTAACTATGGCTACACCTTC. This codes for CASSNRVNYGYTF.

This chain links TRBV5-5 with TRBJ2-2; no firm D call. CDR3 size: 15 residues. CDR1 and CDR2 (germline): SGHKS, YYEKEE (reference sequence). The V and J ends lost 1 base and 1 base respectively, with 8 bases between them. The CDR3 spells CASSLRQVNTGELFF. The CDR3 DNA is TGTGCCAGCAGCTTGAGGCAGGTGAACACCGGGGAGCTGTTTTTT.

CDR3 sequence (DNA): TGCGCCAGCAGCCCCGGACAGATGAACACCGGGGAGCTGTTTTTT. Its translation is CASSPGQMNTGELFF. This chain links TRBV5-1 with TRBJ2-2; TRBD1 might be the D (6 bases). The CDR3 extends over 15 amino acids. Between the trimmed V and J ends, which lost 4 bases and 1 base, there was a span of 11 bases. CDR1 and CDR2 from the germline V gene are SGHRS and YFSETQ.

V gene TRBV4-1 combines with J gene TRBJ2-1, with 10 positions matching TRBD2. From germline, CDR1 is MGHRA and CDR2 YSYEKL. This CDR3 region has 21 residues. Trimming removed 2 bases from V and 5 bases from J; junction bases left unmatched: 21. CDR3 DNA: TGCGCCAGCAGCCAAAGTAGGGCCGTGGGCTCCCCCGGGACTAGCGACAATGAGCAGTTCTTC. This gives the protein CASSQSRAVGSPGTSDNEQFF.

This rearrangement joins TRBV7-8 to TRBJ1-4; 10 bases agree with TRBD1. There are 16 residues in the CDR3. Germline CDR1 SGHVS, CDR2 FQNEAQ. V lost 3 bases and J lost 8; bases outside the gene matches: 9. The CDR3 DNA is TGTGCCAGCAGCTTCGACCCGGGACAGGGGCGGGAAAAACTGTTTTTT. It codes for CASSFDPGQGREKLFF. Full variable domain (missing parts from reference TRBV7-8 and TRBJ1-4): GAGVSQSPRYKVAKRGQDVALRCDPISGHVSLFWYQQALGQGPEFLTYFQNEAQLDKSGLPSDRFFAERPEGSVSTLKIQRTQQEDSAVYLCASSFDPGQGREKLFFGSGTQLSVL.

The rearrangement links TRBV6-5 to TRBJ1-5, with 9 bases aligning to TRBD1. This CDR3 is 15 amino acids long. Germline loops: CDR1 MNHEY, CDR2 SVGAGI. Unmatched junction bases numbered 1, after V lost 4 bases and J lost 0 bases. Here the CDR3 DNA reads TGTGCCAGCAGTTGGGACAGGGATAGCAATCAGCCCCAGCATTTT. This gives the protein CASSWDRDSNQPQHF.

J is TRBJ2-1 and V is TRBV7-8; TRBD2 matches 11 bases. Germline CDR1 reads SGHVS; CDR2 reads FQNEAQ. CDR3 length: 17 amino acids. J was trimmed by 5 bases and V by 4 bases; bases with no gene match: 10. CDR3 DNA: TGTGCCAGCAGCTCAAGCAAAGGGACTAGCGGCAACAATGAGCAGTTCTTC. Encoded protein: CASSSSKGTSGNNEQFF.

The gene calls are TRBV9 and TRBJ1-3; 8 bases line up with TRBD1. The CDR3 covers 16 residues. CDR1 and CDR2 from the germline V gene are SGDLS and YYNGEE. Germline trimming cut 0 bases from V and 0 bases from J; bases unmatched to any gene: 2. The CDR3 is CASSVGTGTSGNTIYF. The DNA of the CDR3 is TGTGCCAGCAGCGTAGGGACAGGGACCTCTGGAAACACCATATATTTT.

This rearrangement joins TRBV4-2 to TRBJ2-4; D call uncertain. This CDR3 comprises 12 residues. Germline lookup yields CDR1 LGHNA and CDR2 YNFKEQ. Trimming removed 0 bases from V and 8 bases from J, with 5 bases in between. The DNA for the CDR3 is TGTGCCAGCAGCCAAGATGGGTACATTCAGTACTTC. It codes for CASSQDGYIQYF.